These 19 T cell receptor beta chains were sequenced from one sample in a study of human T cells and chemical hapten exposure. Time point indicated: patch test 1, 2 weeks after DPC sensitization. Regarding treatment: therapeutic diphenylcyclopropenone sensitization with weekly scalp DPC. In TCRdb, the RACE reads were re-called with MiXCR into one record per CDR3 protein. This sample has approximately 340,000 distinct CDR3 sequences, with under 9% found just once. The source was whole blood, collected in connection with sensitization to the hapten diphenylcyclopropenone (DPC). Receptor source: a woman under 30 with alopecia areata. Some clones in this sample may be carry-over from other donors' samples.

The V gene is TRBV5-4, the J gene TRBJ1-2; 9 nucleotides match TRBD1. V dropped 0 bases and J dropped 13; count of bases not matched to a gene: 13. In germline, CDR1 is SGHNT, CDR2 YYREEE (reference sequence). The CDR3 sequence is 15 residues long. The CDR3 nucleotides read TGTGCCAGCAGCTTGGACGGGACAGGGTATGGGCCTCCCACCTTC. As protein: CASSLDGTGYGPPTF.

The genes are TRBV12-3 or TRBV12-4 and TRBJ2-1; D uncertain. Trimming left V 1 base short and J 8 bases short, with 15 bases between. The CDR3 is 15 residues long. In DNA form, the CDR3 reads TGTGCCAGCAGTTTAGTCCGTCACCCTCCCTATGAGCAGTTCTTC. Its translation: CASSLVRHPPYEQFF.

The sample holds a few counts of this clonotype. V is TRBV19 and J is TRBJ2-2; weak D call: TRBD1 (5 bases). CDR1 is LNHDA and CDR2 is SQIVND in the germline V gene (reference sequence). The V and J ends lost 6 bases and 3 bases respectively, with 8 bases between them. This CDR3 is built from 13 residues. CDR3 amino acids: CASSRVYTGELFF. CDR3 sequence (DNA): TGTGCCAGTAGCAGGGTATACACCGGGGAGCTGTTTTTT.

This chain uses TRBV13 with TRBJ2-7; the D gene is possibly TRBD1 (6 bases). The CDR3 length is 13 residues. Trimming took 2 bases from V and 7 from J, leaving 12 bases between them. The germline CDR1 and CDR2 sequences are PRHDT and FYEKMQ (reference sequence). This chain's CDR3 is CASSLRLTGEQYF. CDR3 nucleotide sequence: TGTGCCAGCAGCTTAAGGTTAACAGGGGAGCAGTACTTC.

V is TRBV6-5 and J is TRBJ2-7; a possible D gene is TRBD1 (6 bases). The germline CDR1 and CDR2 sequences are MNHEY and SVGAGI. V lost 4 bases to trimming and J lost 0 bases, with 13 bases between them. CDR3 length: 15 residues. The CDR3 nucleotides are TGTGCCAGCAGTTCCCGTAGACAGGTCTCCTACGAGCAGTACTTC. Its protein product is CASSSRRQVSYEQYF.

This clonotype was counted ten times or more. The chain uses TRBV4-2 and TRBJ2-7, with D possibly matching TRBD1 (6 bases). The CDR3 has 15 amino acids. Germline values: CDR1 LGHNA, CDR2 YNFKEQ. Deletions cut 5 bases from V and 5 bases from J, with 19 bases between. CDR3 amino acids: CASSESTPGADEQYF. DNA of the CDR3: TGTGCCAGCAGCGAATCCACCCCAGGGGCGGACGAGCAGTACTTC.

The J gene is TRBJ2-2, the V gene TRBV7-8; D perhaps matches TRBD2 (6 bases). CDR3 length: 16 amino acids. CDR1 is SGHVS, CDR2 FQNEAQ, per germline. The V end lost 4 bases, the J end lost 2 bases, and 14 bases lay between the germline ends. The CDR3 here is CASSSRRVDNTGELFF. The CDR3 coding sequence is TGTGCCAGCAGCTCTCGGAGGGTTGATAACACCGGGGAGCTGTTTTTT.

The sample holds many counts of this clonotype. The chain carries TRBV10-2 and TRBJ2-6; 8 bases align to TRBD1. CDR1 and CDR2 from the germline V gene are WSHSY and SAAADI. CDR3 length: 16 amino acids. Unmatched junction bases numbered 1, after V lost 3 bases and J lost 0 bases. The CDR3 is CASSDTGGSGANVLTF. The CDR3 bases are TGCGCCAGCAGTGACACAGGGGGCTCTGGGGCCAACGTCCTGACTTTC.

This clonotype occurred a few times. The chain couples TRBV11-2 to TRBJ2-2; 8 bases fit TRBD1. Germline V gene sequence: CDR1 SGHAT, CDR2 FQNNGV. Trimming removed 3 bases from V and 4 bases from J; junction bases left unmatched: 13. The CDR3 loop spans 18 amino acids. CDR3 region: CASSFAGVTGGGTGELFF. DNA of the CDR3: TGTGCCAGCAGCTTCGCCGGGGTAACAGGGGGAGGCACCGGGGAGCTGTTTTTT. Based on the CDR3 plus reference TRBV11-2 and TRBJ2-2, the full variable domain is EAGVAQSPRYKIIEKRQSVAFWCNPISGHATLYWYQQILGQGPKLLIQFQNNGVVDDSQLPKDRFSAERLKGVDSTLKIQPAKLEDSAVYLCASSFAGVTGGGTGELFFGEGSRLTVL.

The chain combines TRBV6-1 with TRBJ2-4; 12 bases match TRBD1. V shed 1 base, J shed 4 bases, and the junction held 11 bases outside the gene matches. This CDR3 region has 19 residues. Germline V gene sequence: CDR1 MNHNS, CDR2 SASEGT. CDR3 amino acids: CASSEVGQGAVGRKNIQYF. CDR3 DNA: TGTGCCAGCAGTGAAGTGGGACAGGGGGCGGTCGGGAGGAAAAACATTCAGTACTTC.

This clonotype was seen at least ten times. The chain is built from TRBV25-1 and TRBJ2-6; TRBD1 matches 10 bases. The germline V gene has CDR1 MGHDK and CDR2 SYGVNS. J was trimmed by 3 bases and V by 4 bases; bases with no gene match: 6. The length of the CDR3 is 17 residues. Here the CDR3 reads CASSGQGAGYGANVLTF. CDR3 sequence (DNA): TGTGCCAGCAGTGGACAGGGGGCTGGGTATGGGGCCAACGTCCTGACTTTC. Looking up the rest from reference TRBV25-1 and TRBJ2-6 gives the full variable domain: EADIYQTPRYLVIGTGKKITLECSQTMGHDKMYWYQQDPGMELHLIHYSYGVNSTEKGDLSSESTVSRIRTEHFPLTLESARPSHTSQYLCASSGQGAGYGANVLTFGAGSRLTVL.

The rearrangement links TRBV27 to TRBJ1-2, with D possibly being TRBD1 (5 bases). Germline V gene data show CDR1 as MNHEY and CDR2 as SMNVEV (reference sequence). V was trimmed by 6 bases and J by 6 bases, leaving 17 bases between them. This CDR3 is built from 14 residues. CDR3 sequence (DNA): TGTGCCAGCAGAACCCATGGCCGAGGGGATGGCTACACCTTC. This sequence encodes CASRTHGRGDGYTF.

The genes are TRBV6-5 and TRBJ1-1; D gene ambiguous. The CDR3 is 14 residues long. Germline values: CDR1 MNHEY, CDR2 SVGAGI. The germline V and J ends were trimmed by 6 bases and 6 bases, with 17 bases remaining between them. For the CDR3, the DNA is TGTGCCAGCAGCCCTCCGCTTCGCTTATCTGAAGCTTTCTTT. Amino acid sequence: CASSPPLRLSEAFF.

This clonotype was recorded at least ten times. The chain couples TRBV7-3 to TRBJ1-1; no reliable D call. There are 13 residues in the CDR3. The V gene's germline CDR1 is SGHTA and CDR2 FQGTGA. Trimming took off 5 bases at V and 1 base at J, with 8 bases between the two ends. As DNA, the CDR3 is TGTGCCAGCAGCCCGGCAGGGAACACTGAAGCTTTCTTT. This sequence encodes CASSPAGNTEAFF. Variable domain in full (rest from reference TRBV7-3 and TRBJ1-1): GAGVSQTPSNKVTEKGKYVELRCDPISGHTALYWYRQSLGQGPEFLIYFQGTGAADDSGLPNDRFFAVRPEGSVSTLKIQRTERGDSAVYLCASSPAGNTEAFFGQGTRLTVV.

This clonotype was detected ten times or more. The chain has TRBV3-1 and TRBJ1-5; TRBD1 is a possible D gene (5 bases). Germline V gene data show CDR1 as LGHDT and CDR2 as YNNKEL (reference sequence). The length of the CDR3 is 13 residues. Trimming left V 3 bases short and J 9 bases short, with 12 bases between. The DNA of the CDR3 is TGTGCCAGCAGCCAGGGGGGGAGAGGGCCCCAGCATTTT. Its translation: CASSQGGRGPQHF.

The gene calls are TRBV12-5 and TRBJ2-7, with no clear D. The CDR3 sequence is 11 residues long. V shed 3 bases and J shed 2 bases, with 2 bases lying between them. Germline V CDR1 and CDR2: LGHNT, FRNRAP. The CDR3 loop is CASGFAYEQYF. The CDR3, as DNA: TGTGCTAGTGGTTTCGCCTACGAGCAGTACTTC.

This clonotype was counted ten times or more. The chain carries TRBV2 and TRBJ2-6; the D gene is possibly TRBD1 (5 bases). The CDR3 is 13 amino acids. Germline V gene sequence: CDR1 SNHLY, CDR2 FYNNEI. Trimming removed 5 bases at V and 5 bases at J, with 7 bases between. CDR3 residues: CASSPGWANVLTF. The CDR3 coding sequence is TGTGCCAGCAGTCCAGGGTGGGCCAACGTCCTGACTTTC.

This rearrangement joins TRBV6-1 to TRBJ1-1; 9 positions match TRBD1. The germline CDR1 and CDR2 sequences are MNHNS and SASEGT. This CDR3 is 14 amino acids long. V lost 2 bases to trimming and J lost 9 bases; unmatched junction nucleotides: 7. CDR3 sequence reads: CASSERTGALQAFF. In nucleotides, the CDR3 is TGTGCCAGCAGTGAAAGGACAGGGGCTCTCCAAGCTTTCTTT.

Ten or more counts support this clonotype. The CDR3 is CASSFASGGSDTQYF. CDR3 sequence (DNA): TGTGCCAGCAGCTTTGCTAGCGGGGGTTCAGATACGCAGTATTTT. The chain uses TRBV5-5 and TRBJ2-3; 10 bases map to TRBD2. The CDR3 runs to 15 residues. Losses at the gene ends were 2 bases for V and 4 bases for J; bases not matched to a gene: 4. Germline values: CDR1 SGHKS, CDR2 YYEKEE (reference sequence).